The 16 T cell receptor beta chains in this list originate from one sample, sequenced in a study of T cell repertoires in cytomegalovirus infection. Each CDR3 protein gets one entry after TCRdb re-called the reads with MiXCR. The data show fewer than 60,000 distinct CDR3 sequences, around a fifth seen once. No antigen is known for these receptors. The specimen was CD8+ T cells from cultured PBMCs, collected from culture after CMV antigen stimulation. The receptors were gathered from a human donor in good health (CMV status not recorded). Some clones in this sample may be carry-over from other donors' samples.

The table lists this clonotype with a few counts. The chain has TRBV4-2 and TRBJ1-5, with D possibly TRBD1 on 6 matching bases. CDR3 size: 16 residues. With 3 bases removed from V and 9 bases from J, the gap between germline ends came to 21 bases. Germline V CDR1 and CDR2: LGHNA, YNFKEQ. CDR3 coding DNA: TGTGCCAGCAGCCAGCTGGGGGCAGGCGCATCGCTGCCCCAGCATTTT. This sequence encodes CASSQLGAGASLPQHF.

CDR3 protein: CASSYFPTDGYTF. The DNA for the CDR3 is TGTGCCAGCAGCTACTTCCCGACTGATGGCTACACCTTC. J is TRBJ1-2 and V is TRBV7-9, with unresolved D. Germline CDR1 reads SEHNR; CDR2 reads FQNEAQ (reference sequence). This CDR3 spans 13 amino acids. V lost 4 bases and J lost 6, with 12 bases in between.

For the CDR3, the DNA is TGTGCCAGCAGCCCAAACTTCCTATTACAGGGACCCAGCTCTGGGGCCAACGTCCTGACTTTC. This sequence encodes CASSPNFLLQGPSSGANVLTF. The chain recombines TRBV4-2 with TRBJ2-6; perhaps TRBD1 as D (6 bases). V lost 4 bases and J lost 0, with 25 bases in between. CDR3 length: 21 residues. The germline CDR1 and CDR2 sequences are LGHNA and YNFKEQ.

This clonotype was observed at least ten times. The J gene is TRBJ2-2, the V gene TRBV6-1, with 9 bases lining up with TRBD1. With 6 bases clipped from V and 5 bases from J, the junction kept 7 bases outside the gene matches. The CDR3 spans 15 residues. From germline, CDR1 is MNHNS and CDR2 SASEGT. The CDR3 DNA is TGTGCCAGCAGAACGGGACAGGGTGAGACCGGGGAGCTGTTTTTT. This codes for CASRTGQGETGELFF.

This clonotype was detected a few times. The CDR3 DNA is TGTGCCAGCAGTTACTCGAATGGGGCCACTGAAGCTTTCTTT. It codes for CASSYSNGATEAFF. The rearrangement uses TRBV6-5 and TRBJ1-1, with D possibly being TRBD1 (5 bases). V was cut by 0 bases and J by 4 bases, with 9 bases left in between. Germline V gene sequence: CDR1 MNHEY, CDR2 SVGAGI. This CDR3 contains 14 residues.

A few counts support this clonotype. The chain employs TRBV6-2 or TRBV6-3 and TRBJ1-5, with 7 bases aligning to TRBD1. This CDR3 region has 14 residues. Germline V lookup: CDR1 MNHEY, CDR2 SVGEGT. V was pared by 4 bases and J by 2 bases, with 2 bases of the junction left unmatched. This CDR3 reads CASSSGQGNQPQHF. For the CDR3, the DNA is TGTGCCAGCAGTTCCGGACAGGGCAATCAGCCCCAGCATTTT.

The chain uses TRBV7-2 and TRBJ1-1; D is undetermined. The CDR3 is 14 amino acids. V lost 5 bases, J lost 4 bases, and 14 bases lay in between. CDR1 and CDR2 (germline): SGHTA, FQGNSA. The CDR3 bases are TGTGCCAGCAGCCTCCGAGGGTTGGTCACTGAAGCTTTCTTT. Translated: CASSLRGLVTEAFF.

This clonotype has a handful of counts. The chain carries TRBV7-2 and TRBJ2-1; 7 nucleotides line up with TRBD1. V lost 3 bases to trimming and J lost 4 bases; unmatched junction nucleotides: 6. CDR3 length: 15 residues. Germline loops: CDR1 SGHTA, CDR2 FQGNSA. CDR3 region: CASSFRDSKYNEQFF. In DNA, the CDR3 is TGTGCCAGCAGCTTCCGGGACAGCAAATACAATGAGCAGTTCTTC.

The V and J genes are TRBV7-8 and TRBJ2-7; 7 bases line up with TRBD1. Germline trimming cut 0 bases from V and 0 bases from J; bases unmatched to any gene: 2. Germline CDR1 SGHVS, CDR2 FQNEAQ. The CDR3 covers 15 residues. DNA for the CDR3: TGTGCCAGCAGCTTAGCACAGGGGCCCTCCTACGAGCAGTACTTC. It specifies CASSLAQGPSYEQYF.

V gene TRBV6-1 combines with J gene TRBJ2-1; 10 bases fit TRBD2. With 4 bases clipped from V and 3 bases from J, the junction kept 3 bases outside the gene matches. The germline gives CDR1 MNHNS, CDR2 SASEGT. The CDR3 has 15 residues. CDR3 bases: TGTGCCAGCAGTGGGCAGCGGGGGGGCTACAATGAGCAGTTCTTC. This codes for CASSGQRGGYNEQFF.

This clonotype was counted only a few times. J is TRBJ2-2 and V is TRBV24-1, with a possible D match to TRBD2 (6 bases). Deletions cut 2 bases from V and 4 bases from J, with 13 bases between. Germline CDR1 KGHDR, CDR2 SFDVKD. This CDR3 is 16 amino acids long. The CDR3 sequence: CATSDSGEAFTGELFF. The CDR3, as DNA: TGTGCCACCAGTGATTCGGGGGAGGCGTTCACCGGGGAGCTGTTTTTT.

This clonotype was picked up many times. This chain uses TRBV4-1 with TRBJ1-1, with D possibly TRBD1 on 5 matching bases. V lost 4 bases, J lost 4 bases, and 7 bases lay in between. Germline CDR1 MGHRA, CDR2 YSYEKL. There are 12 residues in the CDR3. The CDR3 loop is CASSPQGTEAFF. Written as DNA, the CDR3 is TGCGCCAGCAGCCCCCAGGGCACTGAAGCTTTCTTT.

V and J are TRBV7-9 and TRBJ1-6; D call uncertain. CDR3 size: 16 residues. Germline assignment: CDR1 SEHNR and CDR2 FQNEAQ (reference sequence). Trimming stripped 3 bases from V and 0 bases from J, with 9 bases between. In DNA form, the CDR3 reads TGTGCCAGCAGCTTTGAGGACTACTCCTATAATTCACCCCTCCACTTT. Its protein product is CASSFEDYSYNSPLHF.

This clonotype has just a few counts. The chain links TRBV7-2 to TRBJ2-3; no clear D. Deletions cut 1 base from V and 5 bases from J, with 7 bases between. In germline, CDR1 is SGHTA, CDR2 FQGNSA. The CDR3 loop spans 13 amino acids. The CDR3 loop is CASSLVVGDTQYF. The CDR3 DNA follows: TGTGCCAGCAGCTTAGTAGTAGGAGATACGCAGTATTTT.

There are a few counts of this clonotype. This chain uses TRBV24-1 with TRBJ2-2; tentatively, D is TRBD1 (7 bases). Between the trimmed V and J ends, which lost 4 bases and 4 bases, there was a span of 24 bases. The length of the CDR3 is 19 residues. The germline gives CDR1 KGHDR, CDR2 SFDVKD. This CDR3 is CATSDWRGGGDFSTGELFF. CDR3 nucleotides: TGTGCCACCAGTGACTGGAGAGGAGGGGGCGATTTTTCCACCGGGGAGCTGTTTTTT.

This sequence joins TRBV4-1 and TRBJ1-4, with D unresolved. This CDR3 region has 14 residues. V dropped 4 bases and J dropped 0 bases, with 6 bases sitting between them. The V gene's germline CDR1 is MGHRA and CDR2 YSYEKL. CDR3 coding DNA: TGCGCCAGCAGCCGACTCGCAACTAATGAAAAACTGTTTTTT. It yields the protein CASSRLATNEKLFF.